Shown below are 25 T cell receptor beta chains from a single sample sequenced in a study of blood T cell repertoires in COVID-19. The method was immunoSEQ multiplex PCR; TCRdb's version includes in-frame clones alone and lacks a portion of them. The data hold some 320,000 clones, with approximately 89% observed a single time. Specimen: PBMCs or T cells enriched from blood (not recorded which). All receptors derive from a woman aged 25-40 years who had recovered from COVID-19.

J is TRBJ1-1 and V is TRBV7-2; D ambiguous. V dropped 2 bases and J dropped 2 bases, with 9 bases sitting between them. This CDR3 is built from 14 residues. Looked up from germline, CDR1 is SGHTA and CDR2 is FQGNSA. CDR3 amino acids: CASSLSRSNTEAFF. CDR3 nucleotides: TGTGCCAGCAGCTTAAGCAGGTCCAACACTGAAGCTTTCTTT.

The chain uses TRBV5-8 and TRBJ2-3; D is unclear. CDR1 and CDR2 (germline): SGHTS, YDEGEE. V shed 2 bases and J shed 0 bases, with 13 bases lying between them. This CDR3 spans 16 amino acids. CDR3 in amino acids: CASSFRGELSTDTQYF. CDR3 coding DNA: TGTGCCAGCAGCTTTCGCGGTGAGCTTAGCACAGATACGCAGTATTTT.

The chain uses TRBV6-9 and TRBJ1-2; D unresolved. The V gene lost 2 bases and the J gene lost 6 bases, with 4 bases spanning the gap. Germline V gene data show CDR1 as MNHGY and CDR2 as SVAAGI. The CDR3 runs 11 residues. The CDR3 DNA is TGTGCCAGCAGTTATAGAGATGGCTACACCTTC. Its protein product is CASSYRDGYTF.

V gene TRBV23-1 combines with J gene TRBJ1-6; D not resolved. Being an ORF, TRBV23-1 has a function that is uncertain. The CDR3 covers 15 residues. V shed 1 base and J shed 7 bases, with 11 bases lying between them. CDR3 in DNA: TGCGCCAGCAGTCAATTGACATGGAGGAATTCACCCCTCCACTTT. It yields the protein CASSQLTWRNSPLHF.

The chain carries TRBV27 and TRBJ1-1; the D gene is possibly TRBD1 (5 bases). The CDR3 extends over 15 amino acids. The germline gives CDR1 MNHEY, CDR2 SMNVEV (reference sequence). V shed 5 bases and J shed 1 base, with 14 bases lying between them. The CDR3 sequence is CASSGPQGPNTEAFF. The CDR3 nucleotides are TGTGCCAGCAGTGGGCCGCAGGGTCCGAACACTGAAGCTTTCTTT.

This clone was counted a single time. V gene TRBV7-9 combines with J gene TRBJ2-5; 12 nucleotides line up with TRBD1. This CDR3 has 15 amino acids. Germline lookup yields CDR1 SEHNR and CDR2 FQNEAQ (reference sequence). The junction had 1 base not matched to a gene; V was cut back by 1 base and J by 4 bases. The chain's CDR3 is CASSLVGQGAETQYF. The CDR3 DNA is TGTGCCAGCAGCTTAGTGGGACAGGGGGCAGAGACCCAGTACTTC.

The chain uses TRBV27 and TRBJ2-1, with no clear D. Germline V lookup: CDR1 MNHEY, CDR2 SMNVEV (reference sequence). Deletions cut 6 bases from V and 0 bases from J, with 9 bases between. This CDR3 has 14 residues. CDR3: CASRISSSYNEQFF. DNA of the CDR3: TGTGCCAGCAGGATTTCGAGCTCCTACAATGAGCAGTTCTTC.

The chain has TRBV7-2 and TRBJ1-1; the D gene is possibly TRBD1 (6 bases). This CDR3 is 16 amino acids long. Germline CDR1 is SGHTA and CDR2 is FQGNSA. Trimming cost V 5 bases and J 2 bases, with 18 bases left between them. CDR3 in amino acids: CASSPGPGQANTEAFF. In nucleotides, the CDR3 is TGTGCCAGCAGCCCCGGGCCGGGACAAGCTAACACTGAAGCTTTCTTT.

This chain connects TRBV9 to TRBJ2-5; 7 bases line up with TRBD1. The length of the CDR3 is 14 residues. Germline values: CDR1 SGDLS, CDR2 YYNGEE. Trimming took 4 bases from V and 5 from J; bases not matched to a gene: 8. The CDR3 DNA reads as TGTGCCAGCAGCCCACAGGGGTTGAGGGAGACCCAGTACTTC. Translated, it gives CASSPQGLRETQYF. The whole variable domain, remainder taken from reference TRBV9 and TRBJ2-5, is DSGVTQTPKHLITATGQRVTLRCSPRSGDLSVYWYQQSLDQGLQFLIQYYNGEERAKGNILERFSAQQFPDLHSELNLSSLELGDSALYFCASSPQGLRETQYFGPGTRLLVL.

The V and J genes are TRBV7-9 and TRBJ1-3; 7 bases match TRBD1. CDR3 length: 18 amino acids. V trimming: 0 bases; J trimming: 0 bases; junction bases outside the gene matches: 8. The germline V gene encodes CDR1 SEHNR and CDR2 FQNEAQ (reference sequence). The CDR3 protein is CASSLARTGARSGNTIYF. In DNA, the CDR3 is TGTGCCAGCAGCTTAGCCCGAACAGGGGCGCGCTCTGGAAACACCATATATTTT.

This clone was detected once. The genes are TRBV5-6 and TRBJ1-6; 9 positions agree with TRBD1. The germline gives CDR1 SGHDT, CDR2 YYEEEE. The CDR3 contains 17 residues. After removal of 4 bases from V and 7 bases from J, the junction contained 12 bases not matched to a gene. CDR3 nucleotides: TGTGCCAGCAGCCGGGGACAGGGAAGAGAGGGCAATTCACCCCTCCACTTT. Its protein product is CASSRGQGREGNSPLHF.

The chain combines TRBV5-4 with TRBJ1-4; D gene unclear. V was clipped by 3 bases and J by 3 bases, with 9 bases between them. CDR1 and CDR2 (germline): SGHNT, YYREEE (reference sequence). The CDR3 is 14 amino acids. Here the CDR3 reads CASSSGDANEKLFF. Written as DNA, the CDR3 is TGTGCCAGCAGCTCGGGAGACGCTAATGAAAAACTGTTTTTT.

This chain joins TRBV6-5 and TRBJ2-7; no clear D. Germline CDR1 MNHEY, CDR2 SVGAGI. This CDR3 spans 11 amino acids. CDR3 coding DNA: TGTCGGTCCCTGAATTCCTACGAGCAGTACTTC. Protein sequence: CRSLNSYEQYF.

This clone appeared once. The chain couples TRBV7-7 to TRBJ2-2, with TRBD1 matching 8 bases. The V gene end was trimmed by 5 bases and the J gene end by 3 bases; junction bases not matched to a gene: 8. The V gene's germline CDR1 is SSHAT and CDR2 FNYEAQ (reference sequence). The CDR3 runs to 16 residues. The CDR3 loop is CASSPTDREDTGELFF. The CDR3 DNA reads TGTGCCAGCAGCCCCACGGACAGGGAGGACACCGGGGAGCTGTTTTTT.

The chain combines TRBV5-1 with TRBJ2-3, with TRBD2 identical over 7 bases. The trim removed 0 bases at V and 0 bases at J, leaving 4 bases unmatched. The CDR3 has 16 residues. The germline CDR1 and CDR2 sequences are SGHRS and YFSETQ. CDR3 protein: CASSLASLASTDTQYF. In DNA form, the CDR3 reads TGCGCCAGCAGCTTGGCCTCACTAGCGAGCACAGATACGCAGTATTTT.

The chain joins TRBV4-1 to TRBJ1-1; 9 nucleotides align to TRBD1. J gave up 3 bases and V 3 bases, and 2 bases lay outside the gene matches. CDR3 length: 14 amino acids. Germline CDR1 is MGHRA and CDR2 is YSYEKL. The CDR3 nucleotides are TGCGCCAGCAGCCAGGGACAGGGCGACACTGAAGCTTTCTTT. This encodes CASSQGQGDTEAFF.

This clone was seen just once. The genes are TRBV10-3 and TRBJ1-6; 7 positions match TRBD1. This CDR3 region has 12 residues. The J segment lost 7 bases and the V segment lost 10 bases, leaving 4 bases of the junction unmatched. The germline V gene has CDR1 ENHRY and CDR2 SYGVKD. The DNA of the CDR3 is TGTGCCAACCGGGACAGAAATTCACCCCTCCACTTT. Its translation: CANRDRNSPLHF.

This chain links TRBV18 with TRBJ1-1; TRBD1 matches 10 bases. The CDR3 is 14 residues long. The junction had 5 bases not matched to a gene; V was cut back by 8 bases and J by 2 bases. Germline V gives CDR1 KGHSH, CDR2 LQKENI. CDR3 residues: CASGTGVRNTEAFF. CDR3 DNA sequence: TGTGCCAGCGGGACAGGGGTTCGTAACACTGAAGCTTTCTTT.

This clone was found once. The chain employs TRBV27 and TRBJ2-7; 8 nucleotides line up with TRBD1. Per the germline V gene, CDR1 is MNHEY and CDR2 is SMNVEV (reference sequence). V was clipped by 3 bases and J by 2 bases; unmatched bases: 9. The CDR3 length is 16 residues. The CDR3 DNA is TGTGCCAGCAGTTTTAATCAAGACAGGGGAACCTACGAGCAGTACTTC. It encodes CASSFNQDRGTYEQYF.

This chain uses TRBV5-1 with TRBJ1-4; D might be TRBD1 (5 bases). Germline V gives CDR1 SGHRS, CDR2 YFSETQ. The CDR3 runs 15 residues. V gave up 0 bases and J gave up 4 bases, with 10 bases separating them. DNA for the CDR3: TGCGCCAGCAGCTTGGGGCAGGGCGGTAATGAAAAACTGTTTTTT. This gives the protein CASSLGQGGNEKLFF.

This chain connects TRBV28 to TRBJ1-4; 8 nucleotides agree with TRBD1. Germline V lookup: CDR1 MDHEN, CDR2 SYDVKM. The CDR3 has 18 amino acids. V lost 5 bases, J lost 3 bases, and 14 bases stayed unmatched. The CDR3: CASSISGQGRLSNEKLFF. The CDR3 DNA follows: TGTGCCAGCAGTATCTCCGGACAGGGACGACTCTCTAATGAAAAACTGTTTTTT.

This chain uses TRBV7-2 with TRBJ1-2; D unresolved. Germline CDR1 is SGHTA and CDR2 is FQGNSA. With 2 bases removed from V and 8 bases from J, the gap between germline ends came to 15 bases. CDR3 length: 14 residues. The CDR3 loop is CASSLWPDPEGYTF. The CDR3, as DNA: TGTGCCAGCAGCTTATGGCCCGACCCGGAGGGCTACACCTTC. The full variable domain, its missing parts supplied by reference TRBV7-2 and TRBJ1-2, is GAGVSQSPSNKVTEKGKDVELRCDPISGHTALYWYRQSLGQGLEFLIYFQGNSAPDKSGLPSDRFSAERTGGSVSTLTIQRTQQEDSAVYLCASSLWPDPEGYTFGSGTRLTVV.

V is TRBV6-5 and J is TRBJ2-1; 10 nucleotides agree with TRBD2. V was pared by 0 bases and J by 4 bases, with 3 bases of the junction left unmatched. The CDR3 length is 16 residues. Germline lookup yields CDR1 MNHEY and CDR2 SVGAGI. In DNA, the CDR3 is TGTGCCAGCAGTTACTCTGCTAGCGGGGGATACAATGAGCAGTTCTTC. Translating it yields CASSYSASGGYNEQFF.

The J gene is TRBJ1-2, the V gene TRBV24-1; 8 nucleotides line up with TRBD1. The germline CDR1 and CDR2 sequences are KGHDR and SFDVKD. The ends lost 3 bases at V and 8 bases at J; junction bases unmatched: 10. The CDR3 is 15 amino acids. The CDR3 nucleotides read TGTGCCACCAGTGATCCGCGGACAGGGCAAAACGGCTACACCTTC. Translated, it gives CATSDPRTGQNGYTF.

The chain combines TRBV10-3 with TRBJ1-2; 9 bases line up with TRBD1. The CDR3 contains 16 residues. CDR1 and CDR2 from the germline V gene are ENHRY and SYGVKD. Germline trimming cut 3 bases from V and 0 bases from J; bases unmatched to any gene: 5. The CDR3 sequence: CAISESDRGTNYGYTF. The CDR3, as DNA: TGTGCCATCAGTGAATCGGACAGGGGAACTAACTATGGCTACACCTTC.